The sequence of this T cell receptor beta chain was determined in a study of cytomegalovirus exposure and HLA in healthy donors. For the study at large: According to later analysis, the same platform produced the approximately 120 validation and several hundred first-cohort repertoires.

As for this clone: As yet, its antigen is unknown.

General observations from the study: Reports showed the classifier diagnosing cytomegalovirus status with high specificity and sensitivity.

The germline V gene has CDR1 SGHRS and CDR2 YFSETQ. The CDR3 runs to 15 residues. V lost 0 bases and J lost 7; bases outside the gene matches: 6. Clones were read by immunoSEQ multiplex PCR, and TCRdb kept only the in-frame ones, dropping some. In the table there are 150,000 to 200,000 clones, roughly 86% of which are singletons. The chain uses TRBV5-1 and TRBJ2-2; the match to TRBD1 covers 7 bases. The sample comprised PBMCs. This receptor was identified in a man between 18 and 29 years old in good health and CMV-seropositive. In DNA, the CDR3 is TGCGCCAGCAGCTTGGCCTCACAGGGGATCGGGGAGCTGTTTTTT. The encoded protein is CASSLASQGIGELFF.